These T cell receptor beta chains were read from a single sample in a study of post-analysis software for immune sequencing data. Each CDR3 protein is one row after TCRdb ran MiXCR on the PCR reads. The data hold some 800,000 distinct CDR3 sequences, with roughly 46% observed a single time. Sequencing was carried out using blood. These receptors originate from a girl aged 5-17 years with multiple sclerosis. Both conserved end residues are part of each CDR3. D genes are given only for firm matches. Only some rows state a clone size, as once, few, many or a class for expanded clones.

.,TRBV20-1,TRBJ2-1,.,CSASPQDEQFF,TGCAGTGCTAGCCCCCAGGATGAGCAGTTCTTC
few,TRBV6-6,TRBJ1-4,TRBD1,CASSSTGTNEKLFF,TGTGCCAGCAGCTCGACAGGGACTAATGAAAAACTGTTTTTT
few,TRBV20-1,TRBJ2-7,.,CSARDRVGTYYEQYF,TGCAGTGCTAGAGATCGGGTGGGAACCTACTACGAGCAGTACTTC
.,TRBV9,TRBJ2-2,.,CASSVASRTYTGELLF,TGTGCCAGCAGCGTAGCGAGCAGGACCTACACCGGGGAGCTGTTGTTT
.,TRBV6-6,TRBJ1-2,.,CASSNKIGDYGYTF,TGTGCCAGCAGTAACAAAATCGGGGACTATGGCTACACCTTC
.,TRBV12-3/TRBV12-4,TRBJ1-4,.,CASSSRPETNEKLFF,TGTGCCAGCAGTTCCCGACCAGAGACTAATGAAAAACTGTTTTTT
.,TRBV25-1,TRBJ2-7,.,CATTQGLQGNEQYF,TGTGCCACCACCCAGGGCCTCCAAGGAAACGAGCAGTACTTC
.,TRBV10-3,TRBJ2-5,.,CAISIQETQYF,TGTGCCATCAGTATACAAGAGACCCAGTACTTC
few,TRBV29-1,TRBJ1-4,.,CSVEEGDEKLFF,TGCAGCGTTGAAGAGGGGGATGAAAAACTGTTTTTT
once,TRBV9,TRBJ2-1,TRBD1,CASSVAPGQGSYNEQFF,TGTGCCAGCAGCGTAGCCCCGGGACAGGGCTCCTACAATGAGCAGTTCTTC
.,TRBV12-3/TRBV12-4,TRBJ1-2,.,CASSLESGRDDYTF,TGTGCCAGCAGTTTGGAGTCAGGGCGGGATGACTACACCTTC
.,TRBV20-1,TRBJ2-1,TRBD1,CSAGDRDDEQFF,TGCAGTGCGGGAGACAGGGACGATGAGCAGTTCTTC
.,TRBV9,TRBJ2-5,.,CASSVGDKKRETQYF,TGTGCCAGCAGCGTAGGGGACAAGAAACGGGAGACCCAGTACTTC
.,TRBV6-6,TRBJ1-4,TRBD1,CASSYSIDRGGEKLFF,TGTGCCAGCAGTTACTCGATAGACAGGGGAGGTGAAAAACTGTTTTTT
.,TRBV4-1,TRBJ2-3,.,CASSQGVSETSTDTQYF,TGCGCCAGCAGCCAAGGGGTTAGCGAGACTAGCACAGATACGCAGTATTTT
few,TRBV28,TRBJ2-5,.,CASSLEHLPGQETQYF,TGTGCCAGCAGTTTGGAACATCTTCCCGGACAAGAGACCCAGTACTTC
.,TRBV6-6,TRBJ2-7,.,CASSYLRGVRSSYEQYF,TGTGCCAGCAGTTACCTGCGTGGAGTGAGGAGCTCCTACGAGCAGTACTTC
.,TRBV7-8,TRBJ2-7,.,CASSLPGEVQYF,TGTGCCAGCAGTCTCCCGGGGGAAGTGCAGTACTTC
few,TRBV29-1,TRBJ2-7,TRBD1,CSVERQGGSYEQYF,TGCAGCGTTGAAAGACAGGGGGGATCCTACGAGCAGTACTTC
once,TRBV12-3/TRBV12-4,TRBJ1-5,.,CASRLGGLQPQHF,TGTGCCAGCAGGCTGGGTGGGTTGCAGCCCCAGCATTTT